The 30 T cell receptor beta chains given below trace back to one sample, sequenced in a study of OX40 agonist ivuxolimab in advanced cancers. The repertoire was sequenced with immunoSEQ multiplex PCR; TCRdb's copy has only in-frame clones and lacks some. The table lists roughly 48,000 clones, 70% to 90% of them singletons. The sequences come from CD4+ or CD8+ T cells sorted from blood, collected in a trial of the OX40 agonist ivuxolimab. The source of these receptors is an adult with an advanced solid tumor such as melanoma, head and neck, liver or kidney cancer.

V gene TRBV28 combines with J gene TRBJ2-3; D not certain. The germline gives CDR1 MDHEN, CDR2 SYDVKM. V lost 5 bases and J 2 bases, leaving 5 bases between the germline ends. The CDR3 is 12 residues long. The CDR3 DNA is TGTGCCAGCAGTCGGAACACAGATACGCAGTATTTT. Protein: CASSRNTDTQYF.

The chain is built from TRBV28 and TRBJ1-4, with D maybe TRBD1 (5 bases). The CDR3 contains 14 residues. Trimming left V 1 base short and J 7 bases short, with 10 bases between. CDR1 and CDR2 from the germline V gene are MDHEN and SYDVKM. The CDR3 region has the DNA TGTGCCAGCAGTTTATCTGTCAGGGCTGAAAAACTGTTTTTT. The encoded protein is CASSLSVRAEKLFF.

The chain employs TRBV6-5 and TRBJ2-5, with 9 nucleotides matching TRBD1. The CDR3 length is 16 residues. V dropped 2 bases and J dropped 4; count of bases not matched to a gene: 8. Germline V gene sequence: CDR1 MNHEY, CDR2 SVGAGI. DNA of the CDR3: TGTGCCAGCAGTTACGGCGGGGGACAGGGAGGAGAGACCCAGTACTTC. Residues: CASSYGGGQGGETQYF.

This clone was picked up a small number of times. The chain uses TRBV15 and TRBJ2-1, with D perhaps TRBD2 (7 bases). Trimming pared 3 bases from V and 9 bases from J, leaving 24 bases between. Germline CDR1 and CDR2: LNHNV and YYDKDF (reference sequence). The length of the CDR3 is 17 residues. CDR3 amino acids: CATSRGAYSREGGEQFF. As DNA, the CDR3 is TGTGCCACCAGCAGGGGGGCGTACAGCAGGGAGGGGGGTGAGCAGTTCTTC.

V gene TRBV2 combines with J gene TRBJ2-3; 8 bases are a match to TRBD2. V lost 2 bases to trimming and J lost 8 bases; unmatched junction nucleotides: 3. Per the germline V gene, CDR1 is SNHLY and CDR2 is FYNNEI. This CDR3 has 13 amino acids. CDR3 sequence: CASSETGRGTQYF. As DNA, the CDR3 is TGTGCCAGCAGTGAAACCGGGAGGGGTACGCAGTATTTT.

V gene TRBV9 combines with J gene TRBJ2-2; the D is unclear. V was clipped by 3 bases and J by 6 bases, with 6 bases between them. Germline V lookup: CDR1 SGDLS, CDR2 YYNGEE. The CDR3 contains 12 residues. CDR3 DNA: TGTGCCAGCAGCGATAGTCCCGGGGAGCTGTTTTTT. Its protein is CASSDSPGELFF.

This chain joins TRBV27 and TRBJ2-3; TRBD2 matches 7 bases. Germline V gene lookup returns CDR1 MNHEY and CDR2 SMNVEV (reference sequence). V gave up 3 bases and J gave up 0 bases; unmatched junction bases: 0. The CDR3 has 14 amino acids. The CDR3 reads CASSLTSSTDTQYF. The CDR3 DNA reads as TGTGCCAGCAGTTTGACTAGCAGCACAGATACGCAGTATTTT.

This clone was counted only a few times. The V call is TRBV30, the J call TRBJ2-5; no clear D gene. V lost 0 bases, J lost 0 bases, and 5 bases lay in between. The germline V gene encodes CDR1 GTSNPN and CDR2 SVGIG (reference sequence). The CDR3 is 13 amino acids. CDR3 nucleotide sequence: TGTGCCTGGAGTGTTGGGAACCAAGAGACCCAGTACTTC. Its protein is CAWSVGNQETQYF.

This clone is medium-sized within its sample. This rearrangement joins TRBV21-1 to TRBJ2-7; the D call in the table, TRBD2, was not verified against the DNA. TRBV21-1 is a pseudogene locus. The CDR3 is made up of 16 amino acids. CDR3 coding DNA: TGTGCCAGCAGCAAAAGGCAAAAGGGACTAACCGACGAGCAGTACTTC. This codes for CASSKRQKGLTDEQYF.

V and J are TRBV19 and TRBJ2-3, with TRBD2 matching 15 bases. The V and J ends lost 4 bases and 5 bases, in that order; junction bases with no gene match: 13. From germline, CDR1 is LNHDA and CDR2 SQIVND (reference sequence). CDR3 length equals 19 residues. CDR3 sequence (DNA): TGTGCCAGTAGTACCCACTCTCCGGGACTAGCGGGAGGAGGAGATACGCAGTATTTT. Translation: CASSTHSPGLAGGGDTQYF.

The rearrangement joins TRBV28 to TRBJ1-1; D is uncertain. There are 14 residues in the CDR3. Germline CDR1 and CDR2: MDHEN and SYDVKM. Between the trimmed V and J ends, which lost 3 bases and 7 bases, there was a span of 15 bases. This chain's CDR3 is CASSFYDVVDEAFF. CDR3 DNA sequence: TGTGCCAGCAGTTTTTACGACGTGGTAGATGAAGCTTTCTTT.

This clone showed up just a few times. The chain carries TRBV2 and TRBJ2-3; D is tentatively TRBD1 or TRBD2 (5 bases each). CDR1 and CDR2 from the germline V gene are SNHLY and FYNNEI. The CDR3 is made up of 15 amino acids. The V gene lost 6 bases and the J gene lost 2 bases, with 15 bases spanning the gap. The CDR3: CASSASGPPTDTQYF. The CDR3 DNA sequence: TGTGCCAGCAGCGCCTCGGGACCTCCCACAGATACGCAGTATTTT.

CDR3 in amino acids: CASRQNEKLFF. The CDR3 coding sequence is TGTGCCAGCAGACAGAATGAAAAACTGTTTTTT. The V gene is TRBV27, the J gene TRBJ1-4; no definite D call. V was shortened by 6 bases and J by 5 bases, with 4 bases between the two germline ends. This CDR3 comprises 11 residues. The germline gives CDR1 MNHEY, CDR2 SMNVEV (reference sequence).

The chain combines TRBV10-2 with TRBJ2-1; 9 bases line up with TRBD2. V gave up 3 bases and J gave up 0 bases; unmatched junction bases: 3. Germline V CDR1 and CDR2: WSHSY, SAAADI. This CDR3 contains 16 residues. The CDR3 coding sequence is TGCGCCAGCAGTGATCTTAGCGGGAGCTCCTACAATGAGCAGTTCTTC. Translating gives CASSDLSGSSYNEQFF.

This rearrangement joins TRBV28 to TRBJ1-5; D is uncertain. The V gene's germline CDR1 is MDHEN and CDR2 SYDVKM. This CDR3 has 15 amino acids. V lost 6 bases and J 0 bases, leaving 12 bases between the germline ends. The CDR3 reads CASSLDGRSNQPQHF. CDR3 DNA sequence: TGTGCCAGCAGCCTGGACGGTCGTAGCAATCAGCCCCAGCATTTT.

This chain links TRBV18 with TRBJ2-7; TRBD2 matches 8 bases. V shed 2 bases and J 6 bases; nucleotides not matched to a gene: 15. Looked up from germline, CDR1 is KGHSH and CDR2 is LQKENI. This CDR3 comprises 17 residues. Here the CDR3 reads CASSPTSEGGRNGEQYF. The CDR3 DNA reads TGTGCCAGCTCACCAACCTCAGAAGGCGGGAGGAATGGCGAGCAGTACTTC. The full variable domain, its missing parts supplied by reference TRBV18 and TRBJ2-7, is NAGVMQNPRHLVRRRGQEARLRCSPMKGHSHVYWYRQLPEEGLKFMVYLQKENIIDESGMPKERFSAEFPKEGPSILRIQQVVRGDSAAYFCASSPTSEGGRNGEQYFGPGTRLTVT.

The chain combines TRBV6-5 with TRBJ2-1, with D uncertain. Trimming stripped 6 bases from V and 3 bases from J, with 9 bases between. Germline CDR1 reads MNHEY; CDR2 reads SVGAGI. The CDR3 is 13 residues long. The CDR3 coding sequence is TGTGCCAGCAGACCTAACTACTACAATGAGCAGTTCTTC. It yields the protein CASRPNYYNEQFF.

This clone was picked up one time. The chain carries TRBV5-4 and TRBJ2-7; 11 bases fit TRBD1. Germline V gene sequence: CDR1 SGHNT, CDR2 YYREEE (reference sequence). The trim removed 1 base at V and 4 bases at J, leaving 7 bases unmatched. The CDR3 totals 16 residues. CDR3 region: CASSLNFRDRGYEQYF. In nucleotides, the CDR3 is TGTGCCAGCAGCTTGAATTTCCGGGACAGGGGGTACGAGCAGTACTTC.

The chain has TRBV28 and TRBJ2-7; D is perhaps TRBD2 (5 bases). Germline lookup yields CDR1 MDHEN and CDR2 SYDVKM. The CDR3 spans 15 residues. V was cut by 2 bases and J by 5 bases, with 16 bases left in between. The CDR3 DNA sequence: TGTGCCAGCAGTTTAGGGAGAGGGATCCCCAACGAGCAGTACTTC. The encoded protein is CASSLGRGIPNEQYF.

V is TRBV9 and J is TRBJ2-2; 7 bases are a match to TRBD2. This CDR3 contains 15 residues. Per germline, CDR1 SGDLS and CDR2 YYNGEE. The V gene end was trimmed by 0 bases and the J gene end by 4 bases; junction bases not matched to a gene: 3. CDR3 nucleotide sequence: TGTGCCAGCAGCGTAGCCTCTAGCGGCACCGGGGAGCTGTTTTTT. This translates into CASSVASSGTGELFF.

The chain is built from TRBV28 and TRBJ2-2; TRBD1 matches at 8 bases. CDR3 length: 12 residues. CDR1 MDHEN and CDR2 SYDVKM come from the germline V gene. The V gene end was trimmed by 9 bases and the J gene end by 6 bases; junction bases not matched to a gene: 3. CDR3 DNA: TGTGCCAGTACAGGGGGTCCCGGGGAGCTGTTTTTT. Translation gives CASTGGPGELFF.

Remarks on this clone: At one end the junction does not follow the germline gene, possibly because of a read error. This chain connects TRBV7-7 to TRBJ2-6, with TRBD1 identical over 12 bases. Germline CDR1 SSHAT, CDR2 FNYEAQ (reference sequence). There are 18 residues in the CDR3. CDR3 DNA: TGTGCTAGCAGCTCGGGACAGGGGGCATCCTCTGGGGCCAACGTCCTGACTTTC. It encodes CASSSGQGASSGANVLTF.

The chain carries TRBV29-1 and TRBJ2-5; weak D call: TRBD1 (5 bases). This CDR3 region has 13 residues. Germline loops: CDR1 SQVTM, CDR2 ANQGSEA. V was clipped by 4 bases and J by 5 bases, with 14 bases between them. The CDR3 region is CSVVGPGSETQYF. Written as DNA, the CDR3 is TGCAGCGTTGTTGGCCCAGGGTCGGAGACCCAGTACTTC.

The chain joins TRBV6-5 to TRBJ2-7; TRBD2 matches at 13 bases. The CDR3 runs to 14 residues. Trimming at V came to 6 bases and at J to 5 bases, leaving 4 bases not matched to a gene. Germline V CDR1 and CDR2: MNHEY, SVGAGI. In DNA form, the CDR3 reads TGTGCCAGCAGACGCGGGACTAGCGGGAACGAGCAGTACTTC. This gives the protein CASRRGTSGNEQYF.

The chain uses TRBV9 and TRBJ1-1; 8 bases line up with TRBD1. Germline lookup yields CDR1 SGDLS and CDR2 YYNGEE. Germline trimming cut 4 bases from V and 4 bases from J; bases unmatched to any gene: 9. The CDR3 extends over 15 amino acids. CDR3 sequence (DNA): TGTGCCAGCAGCCCGGGGACAGGTTTGAGCACTGAAGCTTTCTTT. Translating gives CASSPGTGLSTEAFF.

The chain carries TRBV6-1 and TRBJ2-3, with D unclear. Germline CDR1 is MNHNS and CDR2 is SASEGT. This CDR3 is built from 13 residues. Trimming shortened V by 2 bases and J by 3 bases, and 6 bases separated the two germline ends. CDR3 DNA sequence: TGTGCCAGCAGTGAATCGGATACAGATACGCAGTATTTT. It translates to CASSESDTDTQYF.

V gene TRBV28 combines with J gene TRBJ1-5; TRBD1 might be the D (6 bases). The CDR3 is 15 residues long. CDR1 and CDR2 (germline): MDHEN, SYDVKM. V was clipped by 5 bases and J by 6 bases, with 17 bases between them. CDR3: CASSLGGGPSQPQHF. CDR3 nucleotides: TGTGCCAGCAGTCTAGGGGGGGGGCCGTCTCAGCCCCAGCATTTT. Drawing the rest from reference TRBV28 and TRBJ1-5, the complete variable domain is DVKVTQSSRYLVKRTGEKVFLECVQDMDHENMFWYRQDPGLGLRLIYFSYDVKMKEKGDIPEGYSVSREKKERFSLILESASTNQTSMYLCASSLGGGPSQPQHFGDGTRLSIL.

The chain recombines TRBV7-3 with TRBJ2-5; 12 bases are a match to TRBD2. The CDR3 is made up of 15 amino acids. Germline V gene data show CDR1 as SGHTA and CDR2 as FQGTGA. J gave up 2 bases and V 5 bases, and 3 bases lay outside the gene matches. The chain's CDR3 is CASSPGTSGQETQYF. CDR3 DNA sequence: TGTGCCAGCAGCCCAGGGACTAGCGGGCAAGAGACCCAGTACTTC.

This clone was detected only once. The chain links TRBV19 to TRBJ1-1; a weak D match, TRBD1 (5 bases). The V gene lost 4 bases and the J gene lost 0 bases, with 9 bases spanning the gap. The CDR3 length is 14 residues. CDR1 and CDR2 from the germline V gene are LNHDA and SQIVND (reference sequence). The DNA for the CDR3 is TGTGCCAGTAGTAGGGGCCAGATGAACACTGAAGCTTTCTTT. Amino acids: CASSRGQMNTEAFF.

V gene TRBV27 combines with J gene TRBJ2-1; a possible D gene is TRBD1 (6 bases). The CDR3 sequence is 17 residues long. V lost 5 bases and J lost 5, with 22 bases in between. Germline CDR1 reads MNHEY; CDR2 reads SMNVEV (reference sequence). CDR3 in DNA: TGTGCCAGCAGTCCTCGACAGGTTAGCGAGGAGAACAATGAGCAGTTCTTC. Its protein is CASSPRQVSEENNEQFF.